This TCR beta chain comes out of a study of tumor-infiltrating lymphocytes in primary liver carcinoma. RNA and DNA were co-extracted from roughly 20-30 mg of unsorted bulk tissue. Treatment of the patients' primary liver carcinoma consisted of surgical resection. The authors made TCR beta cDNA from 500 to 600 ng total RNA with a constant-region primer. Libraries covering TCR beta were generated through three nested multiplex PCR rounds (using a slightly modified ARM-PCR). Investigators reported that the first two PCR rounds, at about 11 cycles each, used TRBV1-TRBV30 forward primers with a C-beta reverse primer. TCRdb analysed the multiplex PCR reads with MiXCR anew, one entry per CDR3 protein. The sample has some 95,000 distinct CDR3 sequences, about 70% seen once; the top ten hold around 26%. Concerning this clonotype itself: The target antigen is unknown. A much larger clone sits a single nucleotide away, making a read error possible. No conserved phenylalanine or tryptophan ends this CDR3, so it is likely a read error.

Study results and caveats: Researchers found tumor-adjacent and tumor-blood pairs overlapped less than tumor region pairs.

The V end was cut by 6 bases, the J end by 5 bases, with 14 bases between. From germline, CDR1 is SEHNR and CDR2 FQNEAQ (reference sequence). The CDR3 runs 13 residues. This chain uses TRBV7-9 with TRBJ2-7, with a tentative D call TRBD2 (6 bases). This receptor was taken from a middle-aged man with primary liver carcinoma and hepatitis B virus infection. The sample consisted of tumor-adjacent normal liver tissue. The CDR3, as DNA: TGTGCCAGCAGGGGGGGTACAACGGACGAGCAGTACTTA. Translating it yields CASRGGTTDEQYL.